The following is a T cell receptor (beta chain) sequence with its context. The antigen remains unidentified. The repertoire was sequenced with immunoSEQ multiplex PCR; TCRdb's copy has only in-frame clones and lacks some. The sample lists approximately 9,000 clones; about 90% were seen once. This entry is derived from a study of PD-1 blockade in mismatch repair-deficient tumors. The time point is: approximately ten-day in vitro stimulation with candidate neoantigen peptide 3. Seven ELISpot-reactive neoantigen peptides each drove an approximately ten-day in vitro stimulation. Germline-derived CDR1 and CDR2 are SGHTA and FQGTGA. The CDR3 totals 17 residues. Losses at the gene ends were 7 bases for V and 4 bases for J; bases not matched to a gene: 17.

V and J are TRBV7-3 and TRBJ2-7; 9 bases agree with TRBD1. The starting material was cells cultured in vitro, obtained from a patient treated with pembrolizumab. The sequence came from an adult with mismatch repair-deficient cancer. CDR3 region: CASMSNPSGTGTYEQYF. The CDR3 DNA reads TGTGCCAGCATGTCGAACCCCTCCGGGACAGGGACGTACGAGCAGTACTTC.